The rows below give T cell receptor beta chains drawn from one sample of a study of shared clonotypes between healthy human individuals. Libraries were prepared by immunoSEQ multiplex PCR; TCRdb keeps only in-frame clonotypes and omits some of them. The top ten clones hold 10% to 15% of a sample with approximately 500,000 clones, approximately 84% of them seen once. Specimen: PBMCs. These receptors were collected from a woman aged 40 to 49 in good health. Some clones in this sample may be carry-over from other donors' samples. The CDR3 runs from the conserved cysteine through the conserved F or W. Clone size is shown for a subset of rows, as once, few, many or a class of expanded clone.

.	TRBJ1-5	TRBV6-6	CASSYETGGWQPQHF
.	TRBJ1-2	TRBV5-1	CASSLDRGSGYTF
.	TRBJ2-7	TRBV5-1	CASSRDGGQTYEQYF
.	TRBJ2-1	TRBV5-1	CASSLEGLDHYNEQFF
.	TRBJ1-3	TRBV6-1	CASSRADSGNTIYF
.	TRBJ2-2	TRBV6-1	CASSEVGENTGELFF
few	TRBJ1-2	TRBV11-2	CASSPTGGRARANYGYTF
.	TRBJ2-1	TRBV9	CASSVGASGRVYNEQFF
.	TRBJ2-5	TRBV7-3	CASSLTKSETQYF
.	TRBJ2-1	TRBV19	CASSTPGLYNEQFF
.	TRBJ2-3	TRBV7-3	CASSLAGVTDTQYF
.	TRBJ2-1	TRBV9	CASSVESGGLGEQFF
few	TRBJ2-7	TRBV6-1	CASSGAYEQYF
once	TRBJ2-3	TRBV7-3	CASSLTASRSDTQYF
.	TRBJ2-7	TRBV2	CASSDRVDFEQYF
.	TRBJ1-1	TRBV6-5	CASSPLGRDLAFF